This T cell receptor beta chain was sequenced in a study of Graves' ophthalmopathy and Graves' hyperthyroidism. Whole-study context: Upon initial diagnosis and before any treatment, peripheral blood was collected. Study observations and caveats: Blood also held most thyroid clonotypes expanded above 0.001 frequency.

Ineligible for inclusion were patients with other autoimmune diseases, uncontrolled infections, pregnancy or lactation. Thyroid ultrasound, orbital computed tomography, TRAb, serum thyroxine and clinical symptoms formed the basis of diagnosis. Notes on this clonotype: Its antigen is unidentified.

TCR beta CDR3 regions were amplified from RNA transcripts. RT-PCR in the first round used HTBI primers; a second-round multiplex PCR followed. TCRdb reanalysed the multiplex PCR reads using MiXCR and keeps one entry per CDR3 protein. The table records hundreds of thousands of distinct CDR3 sequences, over 40% of them present only once. CDR3 length: 15 residues. Trimming took 1 base from V and 6 from J, leaving 12 bases between them. Germline V CDR1 and CDR2: SGHAT, FQNNGV. This clonotype was obtained from an adult man with Graves' ophthalmopathy. The rearrangement joins TRBV11-2 to TRBJ2-2; possibly TRBD1 for D (5 bases). Sequencing input: peripheral blood. For the CDR3, the DNA is TGTGCCAGCAGCTTAGGTCAGGGATGGGCCGGGGAGCTGTTTTTT. This translates into CASSLGQGWAGELFF.